The entry that follows covers one T cell receptor (beta chain) sequence. Its antigen is currently unknown. PCR employed 60 Vbeta and 13 Jbeta primers. Per the original data handling: Later reanalysis found 70 million to 95 million unique TCR beta chains, around 9.9 million of them shared. Using immunoSEQ multiplex PCR, the repertoire was profiled, and TCRdb retains in-frame clones only, with some absent. V and J calls plus clone size are reproduced from that table; the DNA served to infer D and trimming. In the table there are approximately 140,000 clones, 60% to 85% of which are singletons. Regarding donors, all were healthy bone marrow donors. These data originate in a study of cytomegalovirus exposure and HLA in healthy donors. Germline CDR1 reads LNHDA; CDR2 reads SQIVND (reference sequence). V was shortened by 5 bases and J by 1 base, with 14 bases between the two germline ends. This CDR3 has 16 amino acids.

Study results and limitations: While the bulk of TCR sequences proved rare, some public TCRs turned up in many donors. An observed cluster of highly shared sequence variants was recorded as a likely sequencing artifact.

This receptor was taken from a middle-aged woman in good health and CMV-seronegative. The sequenced material came from PBMCs. The V gene is TRBV19, the J gene TRBJ2-2; tentatively, D is TRBD1 (6 bases). This CDR3 reads CASSFGQLKNTGELFF. The CDR3 region has the DNA TGTGCCAGTAGTTTCGGACAGCTAAAGAACACCGGGGAGCTGTTTTTT.